The 2 T cell receptor beta chains listed next were all sequenced from one sample in a study of blood T cells in healthy people across ages. For the second PCR, which ran for roughly 6 to 12 cycles, a sample-barcoded 5' primer and a J-beta primer mix were used. TCRdb processed the 5' RACE reads anew with MiXCR; each CDR3 protein has one entry. This table has hundreds of thousands of distinct CDR3 sequences, roughly 20% appearing once. Material for sequencing was blood. The receptor set was obtained from a man in his 70s in good health.

V gene TRBV5-5 combines with J gene TRBJ2-3; 7 positions agree with TRBD1. In germline, CDR1 is SGHKS, CDR2 YYEKEE (reference sequence). CDR3 length: 15 amino acids. J lost 2 bases, V lost 2 bases, and 5 bases had no gene match. The CDR3 DNA reads TGTGCCAGCAGCTTTCACAGGGGATACACAGATACGCAGTATTTT. Translated: CASSFHRGYTDTQYF.

The V call is TRBV7-2, the J call TRBJ2-1; 7 bases line up with TRBD1. From germline, CDR1 is SGHTA and CDR2 FQGNSA. V gave up 2 bases and J gave up 1 base; unmatched junction bases: 8. The CDR3 runs to 17 residues. For the CDR3, the DNA is TGTGCCAGCAGCTTATGGGCAGGGGACAGTTCCTACAATGAGCAGTTCTTC. As protein: CASSLWAGDSSYNEQFF.